This T cell receptor (beta chain) appears in the sequencing data of a study of T cell responses to AZD1222 COVID-19 vaccine. Regarding the study as a whole: Females made up more of the donors, who were largely white British, and clonal diversity may have come out too low.

TCRdb keeps only in-frame clones here, not all; method: immunoSEQ multiplex PCR. This table holds about 110,000 clones, about 85% found once. The CDR3 has 14 residues. Unmatched junction bases numbered 6, after V lost 9 bases and J lost 2 bases. Germline V CDR1 and CDR2: MGHDK, SYGVNS. Concerning this clone: The antigen is not known.

This TCR was recovered from an adult in good health. V and J are TRBV25-1 and TRBJ2-3; 9 bases are a match to TRBD1. Sequencing was performed on peripheral blood, taken on day 0 of AZD1222 vaccination. This CDR3 is CASARTGATDTQYF. In DNA form, the CDR3 reads TGTGCCAGTGCCCGGACAGGGGCCACAGATACGCAGTATTTT.